The clone carrying this T cell receptor beta chain has at least ten counts. The sample originates from a study of blood T cell repertoires in COVID-19. Across the study: COVID-19 samples collected from the United States, Italy and Spain covered acute and convalescent phases. Sources were T cells, B-cell-depleted T cells, or PBMCs; the material itself was cDNA or gDNA.

CDR1 is KGHSH, CDR2 LQKENI, per germline. The J segment lost 2 bases and the V segment lost 4 bases, leaving 5 bases of the junction unmatched. The CDR3 extends over 14 amino acids. As processed by the authors: Estimated nucleated cell counts came from reference gene primer amplification. Produced via immunoSEQ multiplex PCR; TCRdb's table is partial and in-frame only. D and trimming were read from the DNA, whereas the V and J calls and clone size are those reported in that table. The table has tens of thousands of clones, about 73% seen once; the top ten hold approximately 30%. This TCR derives from a woman of 80 years or more with acute or convalescent COVID-19. The sequencing sample was made of peripheral blood. The V and J genes are TRBV18 and TRBJ2-7; 7 bases align to TRBD1. The CDR3 is CASSHRDRAYEQYF. The CDR3 nucleotides are TGTGCCAGCTCACACCGGGACAGAGCCTACGAGCAGTACTTC.